This T cell receptor beta chain was profiled in a study of T cells in Graves' hyperthyroidism and ophthalmopathy. General study findings and limits: Blood held most thyroid clonotypes expanded above 0.001 frequency.

RNA transcripts gave rise to amplified TCR beta CDR3 regions. A first-round RT-PCR of the TCR CDR3 used the HTBI primer set. One entry per CDR3 protein, called by TCRdb with MiXCR from the multiplex PCR reads. The sample holds some 570,000 distinct CDR3 sequences, approximately 15% seen once. Points on this clonotype: Its target is not known.

The CDR3 loop spans 16 amino acids. The germline V gene has CDR1 LNHNV and CDR2 YYDKDF (reference sequence). V was pared by 1 base and J by 1 base, with 12 bases between. The clonotype originates from a woman under 30 with Graves' ophthalmopathy. The sample consisted of blood. The rearrangement links TRBV15 to TRBJ2-3; D gene ambiguous. This CDR3 is CATSRGRVRGTDTQYF. The CDR3 coding sequence is TGTGCCACCAGCAGAGGGCGAGTACGGGGCACAGATACGCAGTATTTT.